This T cell receptor (beta chain) was retrieved from a study of T cell repertoires in cytomegalovirus infection. Overall study context: Signatures in public TCR beta sequences pointed to both CMV infection and matching HLA type.

Regarding the study as a whole: Carriage of CMV together with the relevant HLA was identifiable through cumulative public TCR beta family frequency.

Points on this clonotype: No antigen is known for it.

TCRdb called the reads again in MiXCR, with one record for every CDR3 protein. The table shows 150,000 to 200,000 distinct CDR3 sequences, with 8% to 10% occurring only once. Sequenced sample: PBMCs. The sequence was obtained from a human donor in good health (CMV status not recorded). Some clones in this sample may be carry-over from other donors' samples.

This CDR3 is CATSRAAGTSSSYNSPLHF. DNA for the CDR3: TGTGCCACCAGCAGGGCGGCTGGGACGTCGAGCTCCTATAATTCACCCCTCCACTTT. This chain connects TRBV15 to TRBJ1-6; D might be TRBD1 (5 bases). Per the germline V gene, CDR1 is LNHNV and CDR2 is YYDKDF (reference sequence). The CDR3 consists of 19 residues. V gave up 3 bases and J gave up 0 bases, with 18 bases separating them.